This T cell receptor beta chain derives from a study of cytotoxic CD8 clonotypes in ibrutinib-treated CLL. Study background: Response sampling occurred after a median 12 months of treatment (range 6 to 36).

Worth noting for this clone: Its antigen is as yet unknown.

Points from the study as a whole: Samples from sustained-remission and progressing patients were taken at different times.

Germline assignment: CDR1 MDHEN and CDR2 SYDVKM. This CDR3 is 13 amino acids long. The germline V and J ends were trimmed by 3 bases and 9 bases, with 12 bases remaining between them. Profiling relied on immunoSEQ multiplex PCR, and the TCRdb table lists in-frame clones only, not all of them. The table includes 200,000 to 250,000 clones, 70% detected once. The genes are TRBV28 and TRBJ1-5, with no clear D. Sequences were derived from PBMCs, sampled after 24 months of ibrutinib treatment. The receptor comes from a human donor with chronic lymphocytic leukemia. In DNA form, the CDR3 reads TGTGCCAGCAGTTTCGGCAGAGTGGCGCCCCAGCATTTT. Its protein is CASSFGRVAPQHF.